The sequence of this T cell receptor beta chain was determined in a study of cytomegalovirus exposure and HLA in healthy donors (dated by TCRdb to the late 2010s). Broadly, across the study: According to an earlier analysis of 550 to 700 of the donors, 200 million or so T cells yielded over 90 million unique TCR beta sequences and approximately 300 Gb of sequence data. An early release that covered several hundred HLA-typed donors contained about 300 gigabases of sequencing data and about 93 million unique TCR sequences. Among the 398 genotyped donors, 75% to 90% belonged to the genetic ancestry cluster associated with self-reported Caucasian donors. The study aimed to test whether cataloging public T cell receptors could reveal signatures of past pathogen exposure. The T cell repertoires of several hundred subjects were profiled by immunosequencing and related to cytomegalovirus serostatus. Besides the first cohort of hundreds of subjects, a separate validation cohort made up of roughly 120 different subjects was used. To predict cytomegalovirus infection status, the study combined high-throughput TCR immunosequencing, statistical association of individual TCRs with disease status, and machine learning. A later analysis re-examined previously published TCR beta repertoires from more than 550 donors and added high-resolution HLA genotyping to investigate patterns of TCR occurrence. Rather than drawing on any new phenotypic data, the later analysis identified candidate immune exposures from TCR beta sequences and the way those sequences occurred across donors. An earlier analysis of around 580 of the donors used high-throughput TCR beta sequencing to judge whether each TCR beta V gene segment behaved as functional or pseudogenic. Donor age, sex, ethnicity and CMV serostatus were compiled alongside the repertoire data. In a later genetic analysis, genome-wide SNP genotypes for about 55% of the roughly 700 donors were used, and that subset was treated as a discovery cohort. All discovery cohort repertoires had been generated on a single sequencing platform. Class I and class II HLA loci were covered by the typing at four-digit resolution. Typing coverage differed by locus: A, B, C, DRB1 and DQB1 were typed in roughly 629-630 donors, DQA1 in 522, DPA1 in 600 to 610, and DPB1 in just under 480. Roughly 5 DR-DQ haplotypes were handled as single units for association and clustering, since linkage in the cohort was strong. Among some 400 genotyped donors of the cohort, an average of around 250,000 unique TCR beta nucleotide sequences was sequenced per donor, of which 15% to 20% were non-productive.

The cohort consisted of 600 to 700 healthy bone marrow donors. All cohort members were sampled while nominally healthy, although unrecorded immune exposures were likely present. The donor tested CMV seronegative, placing the donor among the 300 to 400 seronegative members of the cohort. Each donor provided a peripheral blood sample, and peripheral blood mononuclear cells were used for TCR beta sequencing. The Qiagen DNeasy Blood Extraction Kit was used to extract genomic DNA from the blood cell samples. Regarding this clone: No antigen is known for it. No much larger clone is present one base from it, and per-base qualities are unavailable.

Libraries came from the immunoSEQ multiplex PCR assay. The multiplex PCR relied on a mix of 60 forward primers for TCR Vbeta segments and 13 reverse primers for TCR Jbeta segments. A multiplex PCR assay on genomic DNA amplified the CDR3 region of rearranged TCR beta genes. The amplified TCR beta libraries were sequenced on the Illumina HiSeq System as 87-base-pair reads. In the authors' own workflow: Across the 500 to 750 repertoires, a later analysis counted approximately 75 million unique TCR beta chains, about 10 million of which were shared by at least two donors. A nearest-neighbor algorithm error-corrected the raw reads and collapsed the reads into unique sequences, merging closely related sequences to remove PCR and sequencing errors. To assign V, D and J gene segments, CDR3 sequences were aligned to IMGT reference sequences. Each retained sequence needed at least a six-nucleotide match to both a V gene segment and a J gene segment. A rearrangement was called productive if the CDR3 had no stop codons and remained in frame with V and J, and every other rearrangement was called non-productive. Following IMGT convention, CDR3 was defined as the stretch from the second conserved V-encoded cysteine to the conserved J-encoded phenylalanine. The earlier analysis of approximately 500 of the donors excluded sequences that lacked an unambiguous match to a single V gene segment. In an earlier analysis of some 590 of the donors, a V segment was called functional when productive rearrangements were above 56.7%, and segregating when the standard deviation between donors exceeded 5%. To diagnose cytomegalovirus status from the catalog of TCR beta chain sequences, a statistical classification framework was built. V and J gene assignment, in a later analysis, came from comparing TCR nucleotide sequences with IMGT/GENE-DB human TR gene sequences. The TCRdist pipeline was used in a later analysis to assign CDR3 sequences and most-parsimonious VDJ recombination scenarios. In a later analysis, every TCR beta chain was defined by the combination of its CDR3 amino acid sequence and its V-gene family, and reads without a unique V-gene family were dropped. In a later analysis, 450 to 600 highly shared, low-generation-probability nucleotide sequences were removed to address suspected cross-contamination and a sequencing artifact. A later analysis calculated a clonal expansion index for each public chain from normalized within-repertoire ranks of inferred template counts. In a later analysis, generation probabilities were computed with a VDJ recombination model fitted to out-of-frame rearrangements, and the resulting probabilities were checked against IGoR. Hypergeometric tests were used in a later analysis to score TCR-TCR, TCR-HLA and TCR-CMV co-occurrence, with a repertoire-size bias correction applied to the TCR pairs. False discovery rates were estimated in a later analysis by permuting HLA or CMV assignments 20 times. In a later analysis, co-occurring TCRs were grouped using DBSCAN, with TCRdist sequence similarity added in when clustering inside HLA-allele-positive subsets. Repertoires with fewer than 30,000 or more than 120,000 public chains were left out of co-occurrence clustering, as were about 5 repertoires with anomalous nucleotide sharing. TCRdb stores this immuneACCESS table with in-frame sequences only. Part of the clones is absent; in the studies checked, under half of the shortfall reflects unresolved V genes, and no reason is known for the rest. V and J calls and clone size are as listed in that table; D and trimming were resolved from the DNA. The sample table shows fewer than 250,000 clones, and about 79% are seen once. 1.8% of the sample goes to the ten largest clones.

On the study overall, not on this receptor specifically: Only TCR beta chains were sequenced in this cohort, and the absence of alpha or paired-chain data limited detectable features. According to a later analysis, most CMV-associated TCR beta chains appeared to be HLA-restricted, and the HLA associations seemed to be driven largely by CMV exposure. According to a later genetic analysis, donors in an Asian-associated ancestry cluster had fewer N-insertions in productive TCRs than the approximately 650-donor mean. A further reported finding was that TCR beta sequences accurately predicted the HLA-A and HLA-B alleles for most subjects in the first cohort. In a later analysis, HLA-associated TCR beta chains were found to be more clonally expanded and to have lower generation probabilities than equally common non-associated chains. A later genetic analysis associated a missense DCLRE1C variant with V-gene and J-gene trimming of TCR beta chains, and an independent cohort replicated the association. Assigning TCR associations to individual alleles was difficult when HLA alleles, especially DR and DQ, strongly co-occurred. Linkage disequilibrium might explain the correlated functional status among segregating V segments, but an unknown experimental factor could not be excluded. Most TCR sequences were seen in very few donors, while some public TCRs were found in many individuals. The authors suggested that the approach could potentially be generalized to other disease states and immunological phenotypes. A cluster of highly shared sequence variants was judged likely to be a technical artifact of the sequencing pipeline. A total of 150 to 200 TCR beta chains were listed by the study as associated with cytomegalovirus. In a later analysis, TCR association rates were found to vary across HLA loci, with the most associated TCRs seen for DRB1 alleles and the fewest for HLA-C alleles. Immune exposure information for the cohort was limited to CMV serostatus. Because counts were too low, seventeen rarely observed V segments, including chromosome 9 orphons, were left out of the earlier analysis of approximately 580 of the donors. The presence/absence analyses assumed that sequencing depth was roughly uniform across donors, and that assumption may not be true. A later analysis reported that several top co-occurrence clusters appeared linked to parvovirus B19, influenza, CMV and Epstein-Barr virus. In both the original and validation cohorts, the classifier was reported to diagnose cytomegalovirus status with high specificity and sensitivity. Because HLA typing was missing for some donors at each locus, association tests included only the typed subset. In vitro tests confirmed that a few of the cytomegalovirus-associated TCR beta chains recognize cytomegalovirus antigens. The 87-base-pair reads could not distinguish some IMGT-functional V segments, including TRBV6-2 and TRBV6-3, so those segments were excluded. In a later analysis, 16,951 TCR beta sequences were associated with specific HLA alleles at a false discovery rate of 0.05. In an earlier analysis of around 600 of the donors, most TCR beta V segments appeared in productive rearrangements about 87% or about 30% of the time, broadly matching IMGT annotations.

The germline V gene provides CDR1 SNHLY and CDR2 FYNNEI. Cut back by 7 bases and 7 bases, the V and J ends lie 19 bases apart. The CDR3 measures 15 amino acids from cysteine to phenylalanine. Only the CDR3 portion is preserved as DNA: 45 bases, with reading frame beginning at the first base. This receptor was obtained from a male donor in good health and CMV-seronegative. The source material was PBMCs. The V and J segments used are TRBV2 and TRBJ1-4; no confident D gene assignment can be made. In nucleotide form, the sequence is TGTGCCAGCATAAGGCAGAGCGGCTTCGGTGAAAAACTGTTTTTT. It specifies CASIRQSGFGEKLFF.